Shown below are 27 T cell receptor beta chains from a single sample sequenced in a study of OX40 agonist ivuxolimab in advanced cancers. Produced via immunoSEQ multiplex PCR; TCRdb's table is partial and in-frame only. This sample has approximately 58,000 clones, with about 85% found just once. The specimen comprised CD4+ or CD8+ T cells sorted from blood, sampled in a trial of the OX40 agonist ivuxolimab. These receptors originate from an adult with an advanced solid tumor such as melanoma, head and neck, liver or kidney cancer.

DNA of the CDR3: TGTGCCAGTAGTATATGGCTTTCGCACCGCACAGATACGCAGTATTTT. This encodes CASSIWLSHRTDTQYF. V and J are TRBV19 and TRBJ2-3; D unresolved. The CDR3 length is 16 residues. Per the germline V gene, CDR1 is LNHDA and CDR2 is SQIVND (reference sequence). Trimming left V 2 bases short and J 1 base short, with 13 bases between.

V and J are TRBV11-1 and TRBJ2-4; D possibly corresponds to TRBD1 (6 bases). CDR1 is SGHAT, CDR2 FQDESV, per germline (reference sequence). V shed 1 base and J shed 0 bases, with 10 bases lying between them. The CDR3 totals 16 residues. The CDR3 DNA follows: TGTGCCAGCAGCTTAGGGTGGGACAAAGCCAAAAACATTCAGTACTTC. Protein product: CASSLGWDKAKNIQYF. Filled out from reference TRBV11-1 and TRBJ2-4, the complete variable domain reads EAEVAQSPRYKITEKSQAVAFWCDPISGHATLYWYRQILGQGPELLVQFQDESVVDDSQLPKDRFSAERLKGVDSTLKIQPAELGDSAMYLCASSLGWDKAKNIQYFGAGTRLSVL.

The CDR3 spells CSASIGTEAFF. As DNA, the CDR3 is TGCAGTGCTAGTATTGGGACTGAAGCTTTCTTT. The chain is built from TRBV20-1 and TRBJ1-1; D gene uncertain. Germline-derived CDR1 and CDR2 are DFQATT and SNEGSKA (reference sequence). CDR3 length: 11 amino acids. V gave up 3 bases and J gave up 5 bases, with 7 bases separating them.

The chain uses TRBV19 and TRBJ1-2; D gene uncertain. Germline loops: CDR1 LNHDA, CDR2 SQIVND (reference sequence). The V end lost 3 bases, the J end lost 6 bases, and 14 bases lay between the germline ends. The CDR3 is 14 residues long. As DNA, the CDR3 is TGTGCCAGTAGTATCCCTCCGGGGATGAATGGCTACACCTTC. This sequence encodes CASSIPPGMNGYTF.

This clone was counted a few times. The chain carries TRBV7-2 and TRBJ1-2, with TRBD1 matching 8 bases. Trimming removed 5 bases from V and 5 bases from J; junction bases left unmatched: 10. Germline CDR1 and CDR2: SGHTA and FQGNSA. The length of the CDR3 is 15 residues. As DNA, the CDR3 is TGTGCCAGCAGCCCGTGGGGACAGGCTGGGTATGGCTACACCTTC. As protein: CASSPWGQAGYGYTF.

This chain connects TRBV4-3 to TRBJ2-5, with D perhaps TRBD1 or TRBD2 (6 bases each). V lost 4 bases and J 1 base, leaving 13 bases between the germline ends. The CDR3 is 15 amino acids. Germline loops: CDR1 LGHNA, CDR2 YSLEER. The CDR3 bases are TGCGCCAGCAGCCTGGGGGGCAGAACCCAAGAGACCCAGTACTTC. This sequence encodes CASSLGGRTQETQYF.

This rearrangement joins TRBV7-2 to TRBJ2-5, with D perhaps TRBD2 (6 bases). V shed 5 bases and J shed 7 bases, with 17 bases lying between them. CDR3 size: 14 residues. Germline V CDR1 and CDR2: SGHTA, FQGNSA. The CDR3 sequence is CASSAQEGYSTQYF. The CDR3 DNA reads as TGTGCCAGCAGCGCACAGGAGGGGTATTCGACCCAGTACTTC. The full variable domain, completed using reference TRBV7-2 and TRBJ2-5, is GAGVSQSPSNKVTEKGKDVELRCDPISGHTALYWYRQSLGQGLEFLIYFQGNSAPDKSGLPSDRFSAERTGGSVSTLTIQRTQQEDSAVYLCASSAQEGYSTQYFGPGTRLLVL.

The CDR3 region has the DNA TGTGCCAGCAGTATCTCATCCGGGGGTCAGTGGGGCTACACCTTC. Its protein is CASSISSGGQWGYTF. The J gene is TRBJ1-2, the V gene TRBV27; tentatively, D is TRBD1 (5 bases). Germline lookup yields CDR1 MNHEY and CDR2 SMNVEV (reference sequence). The CDR3 totals 15 residues. V was shortened by 5 bases and J by 8 bases, with 21 bases between the two germline ends.

J is TRBJ2-7 and V is TRBV11-3, with D perhaps assigned TRBD1 or TRBD2 (6 bases each). CDR3 size: 16 residues. CDR1 and CDR2 (germline): SGHNT, YENEEA. Trimming removed 1 base at V and 6 bases at J, with 19 bases between. This chain's CDR3 is CASSLGTGQRGAEQYF. CDR3 coding DNA: TGTGCCAGCAGCTTAGGGACGGGACAACGCGGGGCCGAGCAGTACTTC.

This sequence joins TRBV2 and TRBJ1-1; D possibly corresponds to TRBD1 (5 bases). The V end was cut by 4 bases, the J end by 2 bases, with 11 bases between. CDR1 and CDR2 (germline): SNHLY, FYNNEI. The CDR3 has 14 amino acids. The CDR3 protein is CASSGEGLNTEAFF. The CDR3 region has the DNA TGTGCCAGCAGTGGAGAGGGGCTAAACACTGAAGCTTTCTTT.

This clone was picked up one time. The chain uses TRBV7-3 and TRBJ1-1; D possibly corresponds to TRBD1 (5 bases). The CDR3 is 13 residues long. Germline V CDR1 and CDR2: SGHTA, FQGTGA. Trimming shortened V by 5 bases and J by 1 base, and 8 bases separated the two germline ends. In DNA form, the CDR3 reads TGTGCCAGCAGCACACAGGAGAACACTGAAGCTTTCTTT. Encoded protein: CASSTQENTEAFF.

The rearrangement links TRBV7-9 to TRBJ1-1, with a tentative D call TRBD1 (6 bases). The germline V and J ends were trimmed by 5 bases and 11 bases, with 18 bases remaining between them. CDR3 length: 13 residues. Germline CDR1 is SEHNR and CDR2 is FQNEAQ (reference sequence). CDR3 residues: CASSDPRGLHAFF. Here the CDR3 DNA reads TGTGCCAGCAGCGACCCCCGGGGGCTACACGCTTTCTTT.

The chain couples TRBV15 to TRBJ2-1; 12 nucleotides align to TRBD2. The CDR3 is made up of 15 amino acids. Germline V CDR1 and CDR2: LNHNV, YYDKDF (reference sequence). After removal of 3 bases from V and 10 bases from J, the junction contained 7 bases not matched to a gene. CDR3 region: CATSSRLAGVQEQFF. CDR3 sequence (DNA): TGTGCCACCAGCAGCCGACTAGCGGGAGTACAGGAGCAGTTCTTC.

The chain is built from TRBV19 and TRBJ2-7, with D uncertain. The CDR3 is 15 amino acids. The germline V gene has CDR1 LNHDA and CDR2 SQIVND (reference sequence). Trimming pared 0 bases from V and 1 base from J, leaving 10 bases between. The CDR3, as DNA: TGTGCCAGTAGTATAGAGGCAGGTCAGTCCTACGAGCAGTACTTC. Translation: CASSIEAGQSYEQYF.

CDR3 in amino acids: CASSVGYRSSGNTIYF. The CDR3 region has the DNA TGTGCCAGCAGCGTAGGTTACAGGAGCTCTGGAAACACCATATATTTT. The chain couples TRBV9 to TRBJ1-3, with a possible D match to TRBD1 (5 bases). Germline CDR1 SGDLS, CDR2 YYNGEE. This CDR3 spans 16 amino acids. Between the trimmed V and J ends, which lost 0 bases and 0 bases, there was a span of 10 bases.

The chain joins TRBV30 to TRBJ1-2, with D perhaps matching TRBD1 (6 bases). The V end lost 1 base, the J end lost 1 base, and 13 bases lay between the germline ends. There are 15 residues in the CDR3. Germline CDR1 reads GTSNPN; CDR2 reads SVGIG (reference sequence). CDR3 sequence reads: CAWSARTAINYGYTF. In nucleotides, the CDR3 is TGTGCCTGGAGTGCACGGACAGCGATTAACTATGGCTACACCTTC.

The chain recombines TRBV30 with TRBJ1-3; D not resolved. Germline CDR1 is GTSNPN and CDR2 is SVGIG (reference sequence). Deletions cut 5 bases from V and 3 bases from J, with 8 bases between. This CDR3 is built from 12 residues. The CDR3, as DNA: TGTGCCTGGGCCGGGAGTGGAAACACCATATATTTT. Translated: CAWAGSGNTIYF. The full variable domain, with the rest looked up from reference TRBV30 and TRBJ1-3, is SQTIHQWPATLVQPVGSPLSLECTVEGTSNPNLYWYRQAAGRGLQLLFYSVGIGQISSEVPQNLSASRPQDRQFILSSKKLLLSDSGFYLCAWAGSGNTIYFGEGSWLTVV.

The chain links TRBV18 to TRBJ2-7; TRBD1 matches 10 bases. The J segment lost 6 bases and the V segment lost 2 bases, leaving 10 bases of the junction unmatched. Germline V lookup: CDR1 KGHSH, CDR2 LQKENI. The CDR3 length is 16 residues. CDR3 nucleotides: TGTGCCAGCTCACCAAATTTAGGGACAGGGGCGTCCGAGCAGTACTTC. It is translated as CASSPNLGTGASEQYF.

The chain uses TRBV2 and TRBJ2-7; possible D gene TRBD1, 5 bases. V was trimmed by 7 bases and J by 4 bases, leaving 8 bases between them. The CDR3 consists of 11 residues. The germline gives CDR1 SNHLY, CDR2 FYNNEI. The CDR3 nucleotides read TGTGCCAGCATACAGGCGTACGAGCAGTACTTC. As protein: CASIQAYEQYF.

The chain carries TRBV7-9 and TRBJ2-7, with a tentative D call TRBD1 (5 bases). V lost 2 bases and J 1 base, leaving 9 bases between the germline ends. CDR3 size: 14 residues. Germline V gene sequence: CDR1 SEHNR, CDR2 FQNEAQ (reference sequence). The CDR3 spells CASSLLGESYEQYF. The DNA of the CDR3 is TGTGCCAGCAGCTTATTAGGGGAATCCTACGAGCAGTACTTC.

V usage is TRBV13 and J usage is TRBJ1-1, with D unclear. The CDR3 extends over 16 amino acids. CDR1 is PRHDT, CDR2 FYEKMQ, per germline (reference sequence). V lost 1 base to trimming and J lost 1 base, with 13 bases between them. The CDR3 region has the DNA TGTGCCAGCAGCTTAGAAAGTAGGGCAGGGAACACTGAAGCTTTCTTT. The encoded protein is CASSLESRAGNTEAFF.

The chain combines TRBV5-6 with TRBJ1-1; D is unclear. The germline CDR1 and CDR2 sequences are SGHDT and YYEEEE. The CDR3 contains 15 residues. V lost 4 bases and J lost 1, with 14 bases in between. CDR3 in DNA: TGTGCCAGCAGCCCGGATGCAGGACCGAACACTGAAGCTTTCTTT. Translated: CASSPDAGPNTEAFF.

The chain is built from TRBV7-9 and TRBJ2-1, with D hard to call. The CDR3 is 14 residues long. V lost 1 base and J lost 4, with 8 bases in between. Per germline, CDR1 SEHNR and CDR2 FQNEAQ (reference sequence). Written as DNA, the CDR3 is TGTGCCAGCAGCTTAGAGTACGGTTACAATGAGCAGTTCTTC. Encoded protein: CASSLEYGYNEQFF.

This clone appeared a single time. The chain links TRBV18 to TRBJ2-3, with D possibly being TRBD1 (5 bases). The CDR3 has 12 amino acids. In germline, CDR1 is KGHSH, CDR2 LQKENI. Trimming left V 0 bases short and J 8 bases short, with 6 bases between. CDR3: CASSPPQGTQYF. The CDR3 coding sequence is TGTGCCAGCTCACCACCGCAGGGTACGCAGTATTTT. Supplemented by reference TRBV18 and TRBJ2-3, the full variable domain reads NAGVMQNPRHLVRRRGQEARLRCSPMKGHSHVYWYRQLPEEGLKFMVYLQKENIIDESGMPKERFSAEFPKEGPSILRIQQVVRGDSAAYFCASSPPQGTQYFGPGTRLTVL.

This clone came up a few times. This chain uses TRBV11-3 with TRBJ1-1; D not certain. Per germline, CDR1 SGHNT and CDR2 YENEEA. Deletions cut 1 base from V and 1 base from J, with 4 bases between. The CDR3 totals 13 residues. DNA of the CDR3: TGTGCCAGCAGCTTAGTCGGGAACACTGAAGCTTTCTTT. This gives the protein CASSLVGNTEAFF.

This chain joins TRBV28 and TRBJ2-7, with D uncertain. The germline V gene encodes CDR1 MDHEN and CDR2 SYDVKM. Trimming left V 2 bases short and J 2 bases short, with 13 bases between. The CDR3 is 15 amino acids. CDR3 loop: CASSLGHGPAYEQYF. The CDR3, as DNA: TGTGCCAGCAGTTTAGGGCACGGGCCGGCCTACGAGCAGTACTTC.

The CDR3 here is CASSLSRQGARSGNSPLHF. CDR3 sequence (DNA): TGTGCCAGCAGCCTGTCGAGGCAGGGGGCGCGGTCGGGGAATTCACCCCTCCACTTT. The rearrangement joins TRBV5-5 to TRBJ1-6; TRBD1 matches 8 bases. With 4 bases clipped from V and 7 bases from J, the junction kept 19 bases outside the gene matches. The CDR3 has 19 residues. Germline V lookup: CDR1 SGHKS, CDR2 YYEKEE (reference sequence).